These 31 T cell receptor beta chains share one sample of origin, sequenced in a study of CD8 T cells in ankylosing spondylitis (dated by TCRdb to about 2017). Libraries were built with 5' RACE. The run used an Illumina HiSeq 2500. TCRdb itself trimmed the public reads at Q25 with fastp, ran MiXCR and retained productive beta chains. Identical CDR3 protein sequences are pooled into one entry, listed with their most common genes and DNA. The sample data list under 250,000 distinct CDR3 sequences, and about 10% of these were observed just once. The biggest ten clones account for 2.5% to 3% of the sample. Sequenced material: blood, either unsorted or a sorted T cell fraction (not recorded which). These receptors were obtained from a male donor with ankylosing spondylitis or in good health (not recorded which).

This clonotype has a count of ten or more. The J gene is TRBJ2-7, the V gene TRBV30; no firm D call. There are 16 residues in the CDR3. Germline lookup yields CDR1 GTSNPN and CDR2 SVGIG (reference sequence). V shed 2 bases and J shed 6 bases, with 23 bases lying between them. The DNA for the CDR3 is TGTGCCTGGAGTATCCCGTTAGGTGCCCGGTTTTCCGAGCAGTACTTC. Amino acid sequence: CAWSIPLGARFSEQYF.

This clonotype showed up many times. In DNA form, the CDR3 reads TGCAGCGTTGCAGCCGGCAATTCCTACAATGAGCAGTTCTTC. Its translation: CSVAAGNSYNEQFF. The rearrangement links TRBV29-1 to TRBJ2-1; D not resolved. The germline gives CDR1 SQVTM, CDR2 ANQGSEA. Trimming left V 4 bases short and J 1 base short, with 11 bases between. The CDR3 consists of 14 residues.

In its sample, this clonotype was seen many times. V and J are TRBV10-3 and TRBJ2-4; D ambiguous. Germline assignment: CDR1 ENHRY and CDR2 SYGVKD. Trimming took off 0 bases at V and 6 bases at J, with 6 bases between the two ends. The CDR3 runs to 13 residues. For the CDR3, the DNA is TGTGCCATCAGTGAGTCGATCCGAAACATTCAGTACTTC. Translated: CAISESIRNIQYF.

This clonotype was observed a handful of times. The chain links TRBV30 to TRBJ1-6; D not resolved. This CDR3 has 14 amino acids. Germline V gene lookup returns CDR1 GTSNPN and CDR2 SVGIG (reference sequence). The V end lost 0 bases, the J end lost 7 bases, and 10 bases lay between the germline ends. The CDR3 region is CAWSVRNLNSPLHF. CDR3 coding DNA: TGTGCCTGGAGTGTACGAAATCTGAATTCACCCCTCCACTTT.

This clonotype was detected many times. This rearrangement joins TRBV4-1 to TRBJ2-2, with D maybe TRBD2 (5 bases). CDR1 and CDR2 from the germline V gene are MGHRA and YSYEKL. This CDR3 has 14 residues. V gave up 0 bases and J gave up 7 bases, with 9 bases separating them. The DNA for the CDR3 is TGCGCCAGCAGCCAAGATCCGGGAATCGGGGAGCTGTTTTTT. Translation gives CASSQDPGIGELFF.

This clonotype showed up just a few times. V and J are TRBV19 and TRBJ1-4; D not resolved. The germline CDR1 and CDR2 sequences are LNHDA and SQIVND (reference sequence). The CDR3 sequence is 13 residues long. V lost 5 bases and J 4 bases, leaving 8 bases between the germline ends. CDR3 sequence reads: CASSSQFNEKLFF. As DNA, the CDR3 is TGTGCCAGTAGTTCACAGTTTAATGAAAAACTGTTTTTT.

This clonotype turned up a few times. This rearrangement joins TRBV30 to TRBJ1-4; a possible D gene is TRBD1 (5 bases). The CDR3 spans 14 residues. Germline assignment: CDR1 GTSNPN and CDR2 SVGIG (reference sequence). Trimming removed 3 bases from V and 2 bases from J, with 10 bases in between. The chain's CDR3 is CAWRIQVTNEKLFF. CDR3 nucleotide sequence: TGTGCCTGGAGGATACAGGTTACTAATGAAAAACTGTTTTTT.

This clonotype has a count of ten or more. The rearrangement joins TRBV29-1 to TRBJ2-7; 11 bases map to TRBD1. The junction had 2 bases not matched to a gene; V was cut back by 6 bases and J by 4 bases. Germline CDR1 is SQVTM and CDR2 is ANQGSEA. The CDR3 is made up of 12 amino acids. The chain's CDR3 is CSVGQGAYEQYF. The CDR3 nucleotides are TGCAGCGTCGGACAGGGGGCATACGAGCAGTACTTC.

This clonotype was seen many times. The chain combines TRBV19 with TRBJ1-2; D unresolved. Trimming stripped 3 bases from V and 2 bases from J, with 4 bases between. Germline CDR1 reads LNHDA; CDR2 reads SQIVND (reference sequence). CDR3 size: 12 residues. CDR3 in DNA: TGTGCCAGTAGTATGGAAAACTATGGCTACACCTTC. Translated, it gives CASSMENYGYTF.

This clonotype has at least ten counts. The gene calls are TRBV3-1 and TRBJ2-1; TRBD1 aligns across 7 bases. Germline CDR1 and CDR2: LGHDT and YNNKEL (reference sequence). This CDR3 spans 15 amino acids. J gave up 5 bases and V 2 bases, and 6 bases lay outside the gene matches. The CDR3 is CASSQPRDSHNEQFF. For the CDR3, the DNA is TGTGCCAGCAGCCAACCCCGGGACAGCCACAATGAGCAGTTCTTC.

Ten or more counts support this clonotype. The J gene is TRBJ1-2, the V gene TRBV5-1; D perhaps matches TRBD1 (5 bases). Per germline, CDR1 SGHRS and CDR2 YFSETQ. This CDR3 is 14 amino acids long. Trimming cost V 8 bases and J 8 bases, with 22 bases left between them. The CDR3 sequence: CASQPREEGFGYTF. The CDR3, as DNA: TGCGCCAGTCAACCCAGGGAGGAAGGCTTCGGCTACACCTTC. Filled out from reference TRBV5-1 and TRBJ1-2, the complete variable domain reads KAGVTQTPRYLIKTRGQQVTLSCSPISGHRSVSWYQQTPGQGLQFLFEYFSETQRNKGNFPGRFSGRQFSNSRSEMNVSTLELGDSALYLCASQPREEGFGYTFGSGTRLTVV.

In its sample, this clonotype was seen many times. The chain links TRBV12-3 or TRBV12-4 to TRBJ2-7; no reliable D call. There are 12 residues in the CDR3. Trimming stripped 3 bases from V and 4 bases from J, with 7 bases between. For the CDR3, the DNA is TGTGCCAGCAGTTTCGCCTTATACGAGCAGTACTTC. Amino acids: CASSFALYEQYF.

In its sample, this clonotype was seen many times. This chain links TRBV20-1 with TRBJ2-7; D gene unclear. Germline V gives CDR1 DFQATT, CDR2 SNEGSKA (reference sequence). The CDR3 totals 15 residues. Trimming shortened V by 0 bases and J by 5 bases, and 17 bases separated the two germline ends. The CDR3 here is CSARDTAVDVHEQYF. CDR3 bases: TGCAGTGCTAGAGATACGGCAGTGGACGTCCACGAGCAGTACTTC.

There are many counts of this clonotype. The chain employs TRBV20-1 and TRBJ2-5; the D gene is possibly TRBD1 (5 bases). In germline, CDR1 is DFQATT, CDR2 SNEGSKA (reference sequence). This CDR3 has 13 residues. The V gene lost 3 bases and the J gene lost 2 bases, with 10 bases spanning the gap. CDR3 in amino acids: CSARQGAQETQYF. The CDR3 DNA sequence: TGCAGTGCTAGGCAAGGGGCACAAGAGACCCAGTACTTC.

In this sample, this clonotype turned up many times. This chain connects TRBV5-6 to TRBJ2-7; either TRBD1 or TRBD2 may supply D (5 bases each). CDR3 size: 15 residues. Germline V CDR1 and CDR2: SGHDT, YYEEEE. The V and J ends lost 1 base and 3 bases respectively, with 14 bases between them. CDR3 coding DNA: TGTGCCAGCAGCTTGCCCGGGACGGATATCTACGAGCAGTACTTC. This sequence encodes CASSLPGTDIYEQYF.

The V and J genes are TRBV6-5 and TRBJ2-7; 10 bases match TRBD2. With V trimmed by 4 bases and J by 6 bases, 24 bases remained unmatched. There are 20 residues in the CDR3. CDR1 MNHEY and CDR2 SVGAGI come from the germline V gene. CDR3 in DNA: TGTGCCAGCAGTTCCCGACCCTTGGTTAGCGGGAGGTCCAGGACGAGCGAGCAGTACTTC. Its translation is CASSSRPLVSGRSRTSEQYF.

This clonotype was seen at least ten times. J is TRBJ1-2 and V is TRBV6-4, with a weak D call TRBD1 (5 bases). Germline V lookup: CDR1 MRHNA, CDR2 SNTAGT. V lost 4 bases and J lost 4, with 16 bases in between. CDR3 size: 15 residues. The CDR3 loop is CASSVRPGESYGYTF. The CDR3 DNA is TGTGCCAGCAGTGTACGGCCGGGGGAGAGCTATGGCTACACCTTC.

This clonotype was found many times. This sequence joins TRBV12-3 or TRBV12-4 and TRBJ2-1, with D hard to call. V lost 5 bases and J lost 4, with 12 bases in between. The CDR3 contains 14 residues. This CDR3 reads CASSPAGVYNEQFF. The CDR3 coding sequence is TGTGCCAGCAGTCCCGCTGGGGTTTACAATGAGCAGTTCTTC.

This clonotype was detected ten times or more. The rearrangement uses TRBV7-8 and TRBJ1-1; the D is unclear. CDR1 is SGHVS and CDR2 is FQNEAQ in the germline V gene. Trimming cost V 4 bases and J 0 bases, with 12 bases left between them. This CDR3 has 15 residues. The CDR3 nucleotides are TGTGCCAGCAGCTCTAGGGCTAACATGAACACTGAAGCTTTCTTT. Amino acid sequence: CASSSRANMNTEAFF.

This rearrangement joins TRBV20-1 to TRBJ2-3; 8 bases align to TRBD1. Germline CDR1 reads DFQATT; CDR2 reads SNEGSKA (reference sequence). The CDR3 totals 15 residues. After removal of 5 bases from V and 4 bases from J, the junction contained 11 bases not matched to a gene. CDR3 in amino acids: CSAVFGQGGADTQYF. DNA for the CDR3: TGCAGTGCTGTATTTGGACAGGGAGGCGCAGATACGCAGTATTTT.

This clonotype occurred many times. The chain joins TRBV20-1 to TRBJ2-3; unclear D gene. Germline values: CDR1 DFQATT, CDR2 SNEGSKA (reference sequence). The CDR3 spans 12 residues. V gave up 6 bases and J gave up 5 bases, with 12 bases separating them. Written as DNA, the CDR3 is TGCAGTGCCTCCGCACTAAAAGATACGCAGTATTTT. It specifies CSASALKDTQYF.

The table lists this clonotype with a few counts. The chain joins TRBV2 to TRBJ2-1; D may be TRBD1 (5 bases). The CDR3 runs to 12 residues. The germline gives CDR1 SNHLY, CDR2 FYNNEI. V lost 5 bases, J lost 8 bases, and 10 bases lay in between. The CDR3: CASSRLRDEQFF. CDR3 nucleotide sequence: TGTGCCAGCAGTCGACTCAGGGATGAGCAGTTCTTC.

There are many counts of this clonotype. Compared with germline, one end of the junction differs, possibly owing to a read error. The rearrangement links TRBV11-1 to TRBJ2-7; D may match TRBD1 or TRBD2 (7 bases each). CDR3 length: 13 amino acids. Germline-derived CDR1 and CDR2 are SGHAT and FQDESV (reference sequence). As DNA, the CDR3 is TGTGCCACCTCGCCAACAGGGGACTACAAGCAGTACTTC. This translates into CATSPTGDYKQYF.

A word on this clonotype: This may come from a read error, since a much larger clone is one base off. The chain combines TRBV4-2 with TRBJ2-5; D uncertain. This CDR3 region has 13 residues. V was shortened by 1 base and J by 4 bases, with 7 bases between the two germline ends. Germline V gene lookup returns CDR1 LGHNA and CDR2 YNFKEQ. CDR3 sequence reads: CASSQGPVETQYF. The CDR3 coding sequence is TGTGCCAGCAGCCAAGGTCCTGTAGAGACCCAGTACTTC.

This clonotype was detected only a few times. The genes are TRBV7-2 and TRBJ2-7; TRBD1 is a possible D gene (5 bases). The V gene's germline CDR1 is SGHTA and CDR2 FQGNSA. The CDR3 contains 15 residues. V was cut by 5 bases and J by 1 base, with 15 bases left in between. The CDR3 region is CASSRERGFSYEQYF. The CDR3, as DNA: TGTGCCAGCAGCCGTGAAAGGGGATTTTCCTACGAGCAGTACTTC. Using reference TRBV7-2 and TRBJ2-7 for the parts outside the CDR3, the full variable domain is GAGVSQSPSNKVTEKGKDVELRCDPISGHTALYWYRQSLGQGLEFLIYFQGNSAPDKSGLPSDRFSAERTGGSVSTLTIQRTQQEDSAVYLCASSRERGFSYEQYFGPGTRLTVT.

This clonotype came up a few times. J is TRBJ1-1 and V is TRBV19; 8 nucleotides align to TRBD1. The J segment lost 4 bases and the V segment lost 7 bases, leaving 14 bases of the junction unmatched. The CDR3 spans 16 residues. Per germline, CDR1 LNHDA and CDR2 SQIVND (reference sequence). The CDR3 protein is CASIAPGQGKGTEAFF. DNA for the CDR3: TGTGCCAGTATCGCCCCTGGACAGGGTAAGGGCACTGAAGCTTTCTTT. Full variable domain (remainder filled in from reference TRBV19 and TRBJ1-1): DGGITQSPKYLFRKEGQNVTLSCEQNLNHDAMYWYRQDPGQGLRLIYYSQIVNDFQKGDIAEGYSVSREKKESFPLTVTSAQKNPTAFYLCASIAPGQGKGTEAFFGQGTRLTVV.

This clonotype was picked up many times. The V gene is TRBV5-1, the J gene TRBJ2-1; a possible D gene is TRBD2 (5 bases). The CDR3 is made up of 14 amino acids. V was clipped by 0 bases and J by 6 bases, with 10 bases between them. Germline V lookup: CDR1 SGHRS, CDR2 YFSETQ. CDR3 in amino acids: CASSLEGVGNEQFF. CDR3 nucleotide sequence: TGCGCCAGCAGCTTGGAGGGAGTCGGCAATGAGCAGTTCTTC.

This clonotype was seen many times. This chain uses TRBV19 with TRBJ1-5, with D unresolved. CDR1 is LNHDA and CDR2 is SQIVND in the germline V gene (reference sequence). Trimming pared 6 bases from V and 1 base from J, leaving 7 bases between. The CDR3 runs 13 residues. The CDR3 nucleotides read TGTGCCAGTAGGACTTCAAGCAATCAGCCCCAGCATTTT. Translated, it gives CASRTSSNQPQHF.

This clonotype was found a few times. A much larger clone is a single base away; this may be a read error. The V gene is TRBV3-1, the J gene TRBJ2-1; TRBD2 agrees at 8 bases. CDR1 is LGHDT and CDR2 is YNNKEL in the germline V gene (reference sequence). V shed 8 bases and J 2 bases; nucleotides not matched to a gene: 14. The CDR3 is 17 amino acids. In DNA, the CDR3 is TGTGCCAGCTGCCCCCGGGTAGCGGGAAGCCCCTACAATGAGCAGTTCTTC. Residues: CASCPRVAGSPYNEQFF.

This clonotype occurred a few times. J is TRBJ2-1 and V is TRBV11-3, with D uncertain. V was shortened by 1 base and J by 0 bases, with 10 bases between the two germline ends. This CDR3 is built from 16 residues. Germline V gene sequence: CDR1 SGHNT, CDR2 YENEEA. The CDR3 loop reads CASSLVSTLSYNEQFF. CDR3 in DNA: TGTGCCAGCAGCTTAGTGTCTACACTCTCCTACAATGAGCAGTTCTTC.

This rearrangement joins TRBV7-9 to TRBJ2-2; TRBD1 agrees at 9 bases. Germline V gene sequence: CDR1 SEHNR, CDR2 FQNEAQ (reference sequence). This CDR3 region has 15 residues. The V and J ends lost 3 bases and 6 bases, in that order; junction bases with no gene match: 5. The CDR3 bases are TGTGCCAGCAGCTTCGGACAGGGGATCGCCGGGGAGCTGTTTTTT. It codes for CASSFGQGIAGELFF.